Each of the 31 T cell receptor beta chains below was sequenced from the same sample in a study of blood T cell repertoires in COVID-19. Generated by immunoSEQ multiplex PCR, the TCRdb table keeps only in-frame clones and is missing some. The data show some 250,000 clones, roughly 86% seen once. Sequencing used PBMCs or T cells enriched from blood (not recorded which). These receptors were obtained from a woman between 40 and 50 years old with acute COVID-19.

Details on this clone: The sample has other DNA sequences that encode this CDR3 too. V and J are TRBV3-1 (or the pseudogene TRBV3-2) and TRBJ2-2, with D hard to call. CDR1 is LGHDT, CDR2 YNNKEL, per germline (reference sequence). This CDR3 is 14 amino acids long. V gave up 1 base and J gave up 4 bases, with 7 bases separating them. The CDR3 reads CASSQGSGTGELFF. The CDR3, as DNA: TGTGCCAGCAGCCAAGGGAGTGGCACCGGGGAGCTGTTTTTT.

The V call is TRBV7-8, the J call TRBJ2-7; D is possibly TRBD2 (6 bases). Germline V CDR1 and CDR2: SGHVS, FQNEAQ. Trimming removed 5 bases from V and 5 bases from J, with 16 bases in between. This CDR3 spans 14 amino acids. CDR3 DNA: TGTGCCAGCAGCCCTCCCCCGGAGGGTCACGAGCAGTACTTC. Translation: CASSPPPEGHEQYF.

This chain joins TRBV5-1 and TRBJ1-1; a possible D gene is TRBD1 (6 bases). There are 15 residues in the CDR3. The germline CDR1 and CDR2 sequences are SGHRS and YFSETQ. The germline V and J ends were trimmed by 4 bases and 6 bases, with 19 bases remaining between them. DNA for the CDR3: TGCGCCAGCAGCGGATTACAGGGCGAGAGTGCTGAAGCTTTCTTT. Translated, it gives CASSGLQGESAEAFF.

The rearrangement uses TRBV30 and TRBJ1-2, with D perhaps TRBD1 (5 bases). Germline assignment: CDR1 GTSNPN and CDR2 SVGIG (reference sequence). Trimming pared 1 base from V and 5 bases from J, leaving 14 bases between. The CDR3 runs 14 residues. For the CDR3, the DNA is TGTGCCTGGAGTGCCGGGAGGGACGCTTATGGCTACACCTTC. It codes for CAWSAGRDAYGYTF. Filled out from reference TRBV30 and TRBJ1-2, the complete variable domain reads SQTIHQWPATLVQPVGSPLSLECTVEGTSNPNLYWYRQAAGRGLQLLFYSVGIGQISSEVPQNLSASRPQDRQFILSSKKLLLSDSGFYLCAWSAGRDAYGYTFGSGTRLTVV.

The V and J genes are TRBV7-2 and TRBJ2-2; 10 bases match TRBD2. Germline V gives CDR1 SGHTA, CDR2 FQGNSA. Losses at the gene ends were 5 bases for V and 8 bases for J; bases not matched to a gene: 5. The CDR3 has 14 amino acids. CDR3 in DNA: TGTGCCAGCAGCCCTAGCGGGAGTGGGGGGGAGCTGTTTTTT. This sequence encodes CASSPSGSGGELFF.

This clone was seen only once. For the CDR3, the DNA is TGCGCCAGCAGCTTGGAACGACAGGGCATCACCGGGGAGCTGTTTTTT. This translates into CASSLERQGITGELFF. The genes are TRBV5-1 and TRBJ2-2; 7 nucleotides align to TRBD1. The V and J ends lost 0 bases and 4 bases, in that order; junction bases with no gene match: 6. The CDR3 spans 16 residues. Germline CDR1 reads SGHRS; CDR2 reads YFSETQ.

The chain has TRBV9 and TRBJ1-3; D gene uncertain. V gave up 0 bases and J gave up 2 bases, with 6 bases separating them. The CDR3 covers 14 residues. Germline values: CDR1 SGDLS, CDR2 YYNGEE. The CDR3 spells CASSVGATGNTIYF. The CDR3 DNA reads TGTGCCAGCAGCGTAGGGGCTACTGGAAACACCATATATTTT.

CDR3 DNA: TGTGCCAGCAGCTCGACTAGCGGGCCGGGCAATGAGCAGTTCTTC. Translated: CASSSTSGPGNEQFF. This chain uses TRBV7-3 with TRBJ2-1; 10 nucleotides align to TRBD2. The CDR3 is made up of 15 amino acids. The germline CDR1 and CDR2 sequences are SGHTA and FQGTGA. The V segment lost 4 bases and the J segment 6 bases; nucleotides outside the gene matches: 6.

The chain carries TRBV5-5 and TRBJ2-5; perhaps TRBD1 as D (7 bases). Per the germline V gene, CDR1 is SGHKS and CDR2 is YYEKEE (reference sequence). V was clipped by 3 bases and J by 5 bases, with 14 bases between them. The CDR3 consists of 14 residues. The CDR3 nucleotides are TGTGCCAGCAGCTCGGAGGGGGCGGGGGAGACCCAGTACTTC. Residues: CASSSEGAGETQYF. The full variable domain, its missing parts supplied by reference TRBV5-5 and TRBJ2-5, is DAGVTQSPTHLIKTRGQQVTLRCSPISGHKSVSWYQQVLGQGPQFIFQYYEKEERGRGNFPDRFSARQFPNYSSELNVNALLLGDSALYLCASSSEGAGETQYFGPGTRLLVL.

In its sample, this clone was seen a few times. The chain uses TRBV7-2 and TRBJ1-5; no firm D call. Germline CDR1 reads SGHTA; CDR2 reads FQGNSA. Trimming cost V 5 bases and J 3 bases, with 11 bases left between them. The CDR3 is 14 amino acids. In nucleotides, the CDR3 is TGTGCCAGCAGCGACCCAGGTGACAATCAGCCCCAGCATTTT. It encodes CASSDPGDNQPQHF.

CDR3 region: CASSSETSGQETQYF. The CDR3 DNA reads TGCGCCAGCAGCTCCGAGACTAGCGGACAAGAGACCCAGTACTTC. The V and J genes are TRBV5-1 and TRBJ2-5; TRBD2 agrees at 9 bases. Germline V gene data show CDR1 as SGHRS and CDR2 as YFSETQ. This CDR3 has 15 amino acids. J lost 2 bases, V lost 3 bases, and 5 bases had no gene match. Full variable domain (remainder filled in from reference TRBV5-1 and TRBJ2-5): KAGVTQTPRYLIKTRGQQVTLSCSPISGHRSVSWYQQTPGQGLQFLFEYFSETQRNKGNFPGRFSGRQFSNSRSEMNVSTLELGDSALYLCASSSETSGQETQYFGPGTRLLVL.

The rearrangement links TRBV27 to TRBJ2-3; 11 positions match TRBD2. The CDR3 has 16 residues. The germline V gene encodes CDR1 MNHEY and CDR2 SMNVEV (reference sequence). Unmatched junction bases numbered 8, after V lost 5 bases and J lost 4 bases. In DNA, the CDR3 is TGTGCCAGCAGTCCACCTAGCGGGAGGCCTGCAGATACGCAGTATTTT. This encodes CASSPPSGRPADTQYF.

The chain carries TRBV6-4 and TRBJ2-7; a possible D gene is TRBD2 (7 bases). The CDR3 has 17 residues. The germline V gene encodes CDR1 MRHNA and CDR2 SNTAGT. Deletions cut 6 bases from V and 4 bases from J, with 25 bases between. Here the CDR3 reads CASRTPRWEGGYYEQYF. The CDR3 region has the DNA TGTGCCAGCAGGACCCCCAGGTGGGAGGGGGGGTATTACGAGCAGTACTTC.

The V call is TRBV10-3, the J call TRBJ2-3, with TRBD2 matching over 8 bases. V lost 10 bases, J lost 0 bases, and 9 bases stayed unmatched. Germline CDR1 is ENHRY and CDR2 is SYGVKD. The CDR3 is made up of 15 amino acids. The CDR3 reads CATNGAGGSTDTQYF. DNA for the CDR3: TGTGCCACCAACGGTGCGGGAGGCAGCACAGATACGCAGTATTTT.

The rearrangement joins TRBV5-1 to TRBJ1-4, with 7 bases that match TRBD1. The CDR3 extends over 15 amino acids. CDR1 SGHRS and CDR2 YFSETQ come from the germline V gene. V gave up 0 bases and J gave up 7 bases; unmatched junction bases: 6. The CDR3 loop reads CASSLAGTAVEKLFF. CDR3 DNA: TGCGCCAGCAGCTTGGCCGGGACAGCAGTTGAAAAACTGTTTTTT.

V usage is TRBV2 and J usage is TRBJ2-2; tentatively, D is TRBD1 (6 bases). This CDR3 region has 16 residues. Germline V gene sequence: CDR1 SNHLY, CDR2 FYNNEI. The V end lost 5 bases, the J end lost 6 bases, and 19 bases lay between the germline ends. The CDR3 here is CASSRNRDPSAGELFF. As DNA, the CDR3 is TGTGCCAGCAGTAGAAACAGGGACCCGTCAGCCGGGGAGCTGTTTTTT.

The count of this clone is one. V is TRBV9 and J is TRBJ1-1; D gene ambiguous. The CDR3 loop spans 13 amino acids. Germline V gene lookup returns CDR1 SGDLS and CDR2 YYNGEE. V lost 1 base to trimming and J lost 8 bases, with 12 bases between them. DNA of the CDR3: TGTGCCAGCAGCGTAACGACATCGGGGGAAGCTTTCTTT. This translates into CASSVTTSGEAFF.

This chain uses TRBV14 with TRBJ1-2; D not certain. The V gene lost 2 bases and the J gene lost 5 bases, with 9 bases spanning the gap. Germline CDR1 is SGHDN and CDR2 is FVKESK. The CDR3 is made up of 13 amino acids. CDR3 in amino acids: CASSQYSRYGYTF. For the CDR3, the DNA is TGTGCCAGCAGCCAATACAGTCGTTATGGCTACACCTTC. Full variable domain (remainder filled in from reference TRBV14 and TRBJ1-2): EAGVTQFPSHSVIEKGQTVTLRCDPISGHDNLYWYRRVMGKEIKFLLHFVKESKQDESGMPNNRFLAERTGGTYSTLKVQPAELEDSGVYFCASSQYSRYGYTFGSGTRLTVV.

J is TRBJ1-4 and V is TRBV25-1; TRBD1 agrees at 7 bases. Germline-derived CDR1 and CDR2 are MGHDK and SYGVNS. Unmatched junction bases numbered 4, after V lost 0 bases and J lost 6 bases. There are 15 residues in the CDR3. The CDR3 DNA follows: TGTGCCAGCAGTGAATACTCAGGGGGTCATGAAAAACTGTTTTTT. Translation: CASSEYSGGHEKLFF.

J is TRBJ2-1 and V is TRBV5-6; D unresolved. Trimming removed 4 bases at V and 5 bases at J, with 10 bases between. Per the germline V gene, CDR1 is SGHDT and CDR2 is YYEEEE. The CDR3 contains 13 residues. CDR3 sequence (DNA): TGTGCCAGCAGCATCAGACAAAACAATGAGCAGTTCTTC. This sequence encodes CASSIRQNNEQFF. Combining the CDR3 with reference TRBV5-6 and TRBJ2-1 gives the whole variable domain DAGVTQSPTHLIKTRGQQVTLRCSPKSGHDTVSWYQQALGQGPQFIFQYYEEEERQRGNFPDRFSGHQFPNYSSELNVNALLLGDSALYLCASSIRQNNEQFFGPGTRLTVL.

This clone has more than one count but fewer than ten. In nucleotides, the CDR3 is TGTGCCAGCGGCTACAGGGATGCTTTCAACGAGCAGTACTTC. Translation: CASGYRDAFNEQYF. The chain recombines TRBV3-1 (or the pseudogene TRBV3-2) with TRBJ2-7; weak D call: TRBD1 (6 bases). This CDR3 has 14 amino acids. Trimming took off 8 bases at V and 5 bases at J, with 19 bases between the two ends. CDR1 and CDR2 from the germline V gene are LGHDT and YNNKEL (reference sequence).

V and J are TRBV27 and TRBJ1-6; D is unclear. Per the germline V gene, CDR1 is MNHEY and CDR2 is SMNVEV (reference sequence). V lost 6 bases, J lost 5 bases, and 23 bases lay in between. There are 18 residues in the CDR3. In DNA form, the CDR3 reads TGTGCCAGCAGCAACCACAACCTCCTCGAGGCCAATAATTCACCCCTCCACTTT. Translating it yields CASSNHNLLEANNSPLHF.

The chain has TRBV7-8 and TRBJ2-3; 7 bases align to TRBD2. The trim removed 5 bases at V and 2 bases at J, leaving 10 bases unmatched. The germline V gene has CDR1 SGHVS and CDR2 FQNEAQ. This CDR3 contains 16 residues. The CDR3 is CASSPFGTIHTDTQYF. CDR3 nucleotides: TGTGCCAGCAGCCCCTTTGGGACTATACACACAGATACGCAGTATTTT.

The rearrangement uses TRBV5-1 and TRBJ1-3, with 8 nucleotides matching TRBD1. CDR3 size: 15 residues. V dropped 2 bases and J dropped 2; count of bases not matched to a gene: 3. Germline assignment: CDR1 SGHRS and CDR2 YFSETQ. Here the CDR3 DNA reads TGCGCCAGCAGCTTTAACAGGGGGGCTGGAAACACCATATATTTT. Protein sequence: CASSFNRGAGNTIYF.

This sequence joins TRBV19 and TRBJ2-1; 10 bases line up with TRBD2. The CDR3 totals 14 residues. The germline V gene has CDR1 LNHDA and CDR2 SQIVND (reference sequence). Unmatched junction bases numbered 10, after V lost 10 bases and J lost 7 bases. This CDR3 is CATAPGLAPNEQFF. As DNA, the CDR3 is TGTGCCACCGCCCCGGGACTAGCGCCGAATGAGCAGTTCTTC.

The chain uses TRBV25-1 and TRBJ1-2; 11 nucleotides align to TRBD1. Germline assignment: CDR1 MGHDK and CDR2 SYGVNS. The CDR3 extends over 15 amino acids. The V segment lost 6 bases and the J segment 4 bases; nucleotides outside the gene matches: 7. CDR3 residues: CASSLGTGGFYGYTF. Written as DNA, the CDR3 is TGTGCCAGCAGCCTTGGGACAGGGGGGTTCTATGGCTACACCTTC.

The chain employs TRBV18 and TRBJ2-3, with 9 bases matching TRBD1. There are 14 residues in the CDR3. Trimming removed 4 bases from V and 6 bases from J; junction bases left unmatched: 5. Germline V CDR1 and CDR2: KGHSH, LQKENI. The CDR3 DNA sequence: TGTGCCAGCTCACTAGGACAGGGGCAGGATACGCAGTATTTT. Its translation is CASSLGQGQDTQYF.

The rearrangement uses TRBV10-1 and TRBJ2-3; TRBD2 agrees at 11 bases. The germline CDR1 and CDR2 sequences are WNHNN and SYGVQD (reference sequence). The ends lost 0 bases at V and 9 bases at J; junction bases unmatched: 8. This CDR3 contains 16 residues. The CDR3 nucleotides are TGCGCCAGCAGTGAGTCTGAACTAGCGGGAGTGAAGACGCAGTATTTT. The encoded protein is CASSESELAGVKTQYF.

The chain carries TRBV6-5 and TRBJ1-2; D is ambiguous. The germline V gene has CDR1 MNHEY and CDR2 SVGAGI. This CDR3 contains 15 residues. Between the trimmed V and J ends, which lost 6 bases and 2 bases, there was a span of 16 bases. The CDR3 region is CASRRVSDGNYGYTF. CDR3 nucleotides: TGTGCCAGCAGGCGGGTTTCGGACGGAAACTATGGCTACACCTTC.

The chain's CDR3 is CASRQDTNTGELFF. In nucleotides, the CDR3 is TGCGCCAGCAGACAAGACACAAACACCGGGGAGCTGTTTTTT. The rearrangement joins TRBV5-1 to TRBJ2-2, with D hard to call. V lost 5 bases to trimming and J lost 2 bases, with 10 bases between them. Germline-derived CDR1 and CDR2 are SGHRS and YFSETQ. The CDR3 length is 14 residues.

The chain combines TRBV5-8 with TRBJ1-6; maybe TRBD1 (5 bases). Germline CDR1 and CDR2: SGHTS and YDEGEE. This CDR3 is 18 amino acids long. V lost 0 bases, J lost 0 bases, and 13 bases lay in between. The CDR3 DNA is TGTGCCAGCAGCTTGGAAGGAGGGGCGAGCTCCTATAATTCACCCCTCCACTTT. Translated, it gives CASSLEGGASSYNSPLHF.